The clone carrying this TCR beta chain has only a few counts. Antigen specificity is unknown. These data belong to a study of T-cell memory formation after mild COVID-19. Constant-segment primers and 5'RACE yielded cDNA libraries for TCR alpha and TCR beta, each carrying sample barcodes and UMIs. TCRdb re-analysed the 5' RACE reads in MiXCR, keeping a single row per CDR3 protein. The sample lists around 100,000 distinct CDR3 sequences; over 8.5% were seen once. Whole-study findings and limits: Nothing showed for sure that second-wave clones peaking on day 37 were SARS-CoV-2 specific. Cross-reactive memory seemingly joined, as some responding clones were found in pre-infection memory.

The length of the CDR3 is 14 residues. Germline V gives CDR1 SGHRS, CDR2 YFSETQ. V lost 4 bases to trimming and J lost 1 base, with 11 bases between them. The TCR sequence derives from a man between 18 and 35 years old who had mild COVID-19 (a few samples of this study predate the infection). Cell type and time point are not known. The chain has TRBV5-1 and TRBJ1-1; no clear D. Input material: PBMCs or a T cell subset sorted from them (not recorded which). The CDR3 sequence: CASSPAVANTEAFF. As DNA, the CDR3 is TGCGCCAGCAGCCCCGCCGTGGCGAACACTGAAGCTTTCTTT.